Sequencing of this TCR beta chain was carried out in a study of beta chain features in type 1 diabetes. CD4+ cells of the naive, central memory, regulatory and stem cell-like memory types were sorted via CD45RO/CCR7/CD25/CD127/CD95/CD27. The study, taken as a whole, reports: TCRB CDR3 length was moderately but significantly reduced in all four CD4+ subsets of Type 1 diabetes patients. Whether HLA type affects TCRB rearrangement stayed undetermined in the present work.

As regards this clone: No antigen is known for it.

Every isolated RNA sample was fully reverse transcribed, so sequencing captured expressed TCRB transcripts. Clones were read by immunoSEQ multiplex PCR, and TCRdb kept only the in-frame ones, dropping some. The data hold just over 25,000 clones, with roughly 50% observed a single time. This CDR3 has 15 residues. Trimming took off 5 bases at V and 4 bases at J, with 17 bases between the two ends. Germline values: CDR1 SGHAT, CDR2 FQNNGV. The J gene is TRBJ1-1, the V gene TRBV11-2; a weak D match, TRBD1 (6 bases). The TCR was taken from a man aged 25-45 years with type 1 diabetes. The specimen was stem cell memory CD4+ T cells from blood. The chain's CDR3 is CASSPIRGGGTEAFF. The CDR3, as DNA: TGTGCCAGCAGCCCCATCAGGGGAGGGGGCACTGAAGCTTTCTTT.